This is a list of T cell receptor beta chains from one sample in a study of CD4 T cells in relation to SARS-CoV-2 and coronaviruses. The repertoire was sequenced with immunoSEQ multiplex PCR; TCRdb's copy has only in-frame clones and lacks some. There are 20,000 or so clones in the sample; approximately 80% occur only once, and 15% to 19% lies in the top ten. These receptors have no known antigen. The sequenced sample was CD4+ T cells from PBMCs, cultured in vitro. The receptor set was obtained from a human donor in good health. Each CDR3 is given with its conserved first and last residue. A D gene is named only where the DNA matches it firmly. The listing skips clone size in some rows; elsewhere it reads once, few, many or a size class.

V: TRBV14
size: .
D: .
J: TRBJ2-5
DNA: TGTGCCAGCAGCCTCGGGCAGAACCAAGAGACCCAGTACTTC
CDR3: CASSLGQNQETQYF

V: TRBV9
size: .
D: .
J: TRBJ2-3
DNA: TGTGCCAGCAGCGTGGAGGGTACGACAGATACGCAGTATTTT
CDR3: CASSVEGTTDTQYF

V: TRBV6-4
size: .
D: TRBD1
J: TRBJ1-2
DNA: TGTGCCAGCAGCGAACCAGGGGGCGCGGGAGGCTACACCTTC
CDR3: CASSEPGGAGGYTF

V: TRBV5-5
size: .
D: .
J: TRBJ1-1
DNA: TGTGCCAGCAGCTTGGGTCTTCGGGTTGACACTGAAGCTTTCTTT
CDR3: CASSLGLRVDTEAFF

V: TRBV9
size: few
D: TRBD2
J: TRBJ2-7
DNA: TGTGCCAGCAGCGTTGGGACTAGCTACTCCTACGAGCAGTACTTC
CDR3: CASSVGTSYSYEQYF

V: TRBV19
size: .
D: .
J: TRBJ2-3
DNA: TGTGCCAGTAGTATAGATATGGGTCGGAAAGTCGCAGATACGCAGTATTTT
CDR3: CASSIDMGRKVADTQYF

V: TRBV18
size: .
D: .
J: TRBJ2-7
DNA: TGTGCCAGCTCACCTGCCGGGACACCATCCTACGAGCAGTACTTC
CDR3: CASSPAGTPSYEQYF

V: TRBV14
size: .
D: TRBD2
J: TRBJ2-1
DNA: TGTGCCAGCAGCCGGGGGGGAGATGAGCAGTTCTTC
CDR3: CASSRGGDEQFF

V: TRBV4-1
size: .
D: TRBD1
J: TRBJ1-4
DNA: TGCGCCAGCAGCCCGGGACAGGGGGCAGATGAAAAACTGTTTTTT
CDR3: CASSPGQGADEKLFF

V: TRBV5-1
size: .
D: .
J: TRBJ1-1
DNA: TGCGCCAGCAAGACCGGGCCCGACACTGAAGCTTTCTTT
CDR3: CASKTGPDTEAFF

V: TRBV19
size: .
D: .
J: TRBJ1-4
DNA: TGTGCCAGTAGTTCGGGCCCGAATGAAAAACTGTTTTTT
CDR3: CASSSGPNEKLFF

V: TRBV4-1
size: once
D: TRBD2
J: TRBJ2-1
DNA: TGCGCCAGCAGCCAACTCATAGCGGGGTTGCCCTACAATGAGCAGTTCTTC
CDR3: CASSQLIAGLPYNEQFF

V: TRBV5-1
size: once
D: TRBD1
J: TRBJ2-2
DNA: TGCGCCAGCAGCTTAACCGGACAGGGATTAACTACCGGGGAGCTGTTTTTT
CDR3: CASSLTGQGLTTGELFF

V: TRBV18
size: .
D: .
J: TRBJ2-5
DNA: TGTGCCAGCTCACCTGGACAGCCTACTACCCAAGAGACCCAGTACTTC
CDR3: CASSPGQPTTQETQYF

V: TRBV2
size: once
D: .
J: TRBJ2-5
DNA: TGTGCCAGCAGCCTCCAAGGCGGGGCCCAAGAGACCCAGTACTTC
CDR3: CASSLQGGAQETQYF

V: TRBV5-1
size: .
D: TRBD1
J: TRBJ1-3
DNA: TGCGCCAGCAGCTACGGACAGGGGGCAGGCGGCACCATATATTTT
CDR3: CASSYGQGAGGTIYF

V: TRBV2
size: few
D: TRBD2
J: TRBJ2-1
DNA: TGTGCCAGCACCGAACGAGCGGGGCTCAATGAGCAGTTCTTC
CDR3: CASTERAGLNEQFF

V: TRBV2
size: .
D: TRBD1
J: TRBJ2-5
DNA: TGTGCCAGCAGATTAAGCTGGGGACAGGGGCGCGGGACCCAGTACTTC
CDR3: CASRLSWGQGRGTQYF

V: TRBV20-1
size: few
D: .
J: TRBJ1-3
DNA: TGCAGTGCCCAAGGAAACACCATATATTTT
CDR3: CSAQGNTIYF

V: TRBV10-1
size: once
D: TRBD2
J: TRBJ2-3
DNA: TGCGCCAGCAGTGGCACTAGCGGAGGAAACTACACAGATACGCAGTATTTT
CDR3: CASSGTSGGNYTDTQYF

V: TRBV3-1/TRBV3-2
size: .
D: .
J: TRBJ2-6
DNA: TGTGCCAGCAGCCAGGGGGACTCTGGGGCCAACGTCCTGACTTTC
CDR3: CASSQGDSGANVLTF

V: TRBV11-2
size: .
D: TRBD2
J: TRBJ2-1
DNA: TGTGCCAGCAGCCCAGCTAGCGGTCCGTACAATGAGCAGTTCTTC
CDR3: CASSPASGPYNEQFF

V: TRBV4-2
size: .
D: .
J: TRBJ2-2
DNA: TGTGCCAGCAGCCAAGAATACGGGACTACCGGGGAGCTGTTTTTT
CDR3: CASSQEYGTTGELFF

V: TRBV7-3
size: .
D: TRBD1
J: TRBJ1-1
DNA: TGTGCCAGCAGGGGGGACAGGTCAGCAACTGAAGCTTTCTTT
CDR3: CASRGDRSATEAFF

V: TRBV5-1
size: few
D: .
J: TRBJ1-1
DNA: TGCGCCAGCAGCTTGGATCTTTTAGGACAGCCATACACTGAAGCTTTCTTT
CDR3: CASSLDLLGQPYTEAFF

V: TRBV5-4
size: .
D: .
J: TRBJ2-3
DNA: TGTGCCAGCAGCTCCCCAAAGAAGACAGCCACAGATACGCAGTATTTT
CDR3: CASSSPKKTATDTQYF

V: TRBV18
size: .
D: TRBD1
J: TRBJ2-1
DNA: TGTGCCAGCTCACGAGGCTCCGGGACAGCAAATGAGCAGTTCTTC
CDR3: CASSRGSGTANEQFF

V: TRBV5-1
size: .
D: TRBD1
J: TRBJ2-3
DNA: TGCGCCAGCAGAGAGGGACAGGGGGCAGATACGCAGTATTTT
CDR3: CASREGQGADTQYF

V: TRBV6-5
size: .
D: TRBD1
J: TRBJ2-1
DNA: TGTGCCAGCAGTTACTCTGGGACAGGGGATGAGCAGTTCTTC
CDR3: CASSYSGTGDEQFF

V: TRBV2
size: .
D: .
J: TRBJ2-2
DNA: TGTGCCAGGAGGGGGTCGGTTAGGAATGCGAACACCGGGGAGCTGTTTTTT
CDR3: CARRGSVRNANTGELFF

V: TRBV10-2
size: .
D: .
J: TRBJ1-1
DNA: TGCGCCAGCAGACAGGGCCGGATATTGAACACTGAAGCTTTCTTT
CDR3: CASRQGRILNTEAFF

V: TRBV5-1
size: .
D: .
J: TRBJ1-4
DNA: TGCGCCAGCAGCTTGGCTCCAACTAATTATGAAAAACTGTTTTTT
CDR3: CASSLAPTNYEKLFF